Below are 32 T cell receptor beta chains sequenced from a single sample in a study of control samples from healthy donors and cancer patients. Profiling relied on immunoSEQ multiplex PCR, and the TCRdb table lists in-frame clones only, not all of them. The sample has about 140,000 clones, 85% to 95% seen once; the top ten hold around 13%. Sequencing was carried out using blood. Source of these receptors: a man aged 35 to 55 in good health.

V is TRBV28 and J is TRBJ2-1; 9 bases map to TRBD1. CDR3 length: 15 amino acids. From germline, CDR1 is MDHEN and CDR2 SYDVKM. The trim removed 0 bases at V and 3 bases at J, leaving 0 bases unmatched. The CDR3 loop is CASSLWGQGYNEQFF. DNA of the CDR3: TGTGCCAGCAGTTTATGGGGACAGGGCTACAATGAGCAGTTCTTC.

The rearrangement links TRBV7-6 to TRBJ1-2, with D perhaps matching TRBD1 (5 bases). This CDR3 has 12 residues. Trimming removed 1 base from V and 6 bases from J, with 6 bases in between. Germline V gives CDR1 SGHVS, CDR2 FNYEAQ. CDR3 DNA sequence: TGTGCCAGCAGCTTAGGGGGACATGGCTACACCTTC. Translating it yields CASSLGGHGYTF.

The V gene is TRBV18, the J gene TRBJ2-2; TRBD2 matches 8 bases. CDR1 and CDR2 (germline): KGHSH, LQKENI. The V gene end was trimmed by 3 bases and the J gene end by 2 bases; junction bases not matched to a gene: 11. This CDR3 spans 18 amino acids. CDR3: CASSPRAARGANTGELFF. DNA for the CDR3: TGTGCCAGCTCACCCCGGGCGGCGCGGGGGGCCAACACCGGGGAGCTGTTTTTT.

The chain recombines TRBV7-2 with TRBJ1-2; 7 nucleotides align to TRBD1. Germline CDR1 and CDR2: SGHTA and FQGNSA. There are 14 residues in the CDR3. V shed 4 bases and J 5 bases; nucleotides not matched to a gene: 7. The CDR3 loop reads CASSSQGIGYGYTF. CDR3 in DNA: TGTGCCAGCAGCTCACAGGGGATCGGGTATGGCTACACCTTC.

The chain carries TRBV28 and TRBJ1-1; possible D gene TRBD1, 6 bases. The V and J ends lost 7 bases and 1 base respectively, with 13 bases between them. The CDR3 sequence is 14 residues long. Germline V CDR1 and CDR2: MDHEN, SYDVKM. The CDR3 bases are TGTGCCAGCACCGGGGACAAACGGAACACTGAAGCTTTCTTT. Its protein is CASTGDKRNTEAFF.

The chain joins TRBV7-9 to TRBJ2-5, with a possible D match to TRBD2 (5 bases). Trimming took 4 bases from V and 2 from J, leaving 17 bases between them. Per germline, CDR1 SEHNR and CDR2 FQNEAQ (reference sequence). The CDR3 covers 16 residues. CDR3 bases: TGTGCCAGCAGCTCTCGGGGAGTCTTGGGGCAAGAGACCCAGTACTTC. Amino acid sequence: CASSSRGVLGQETQYF.

A remark on this clone: A junction boundary mismatches the germline segment, possibly from a read error. CDR3 sequence: CASSFVAALPPYETQYF. Written as DNA, the CDR3 is TGTGCTAGCAGCTTCGTAGCCGCTCTACCCCCTTATGAGACCCAGTACTTC. V and J are TRBV7-7 and TRBJ2-5, with D hard to call. The CDR3 covers 17 residues. Germline CDR1 reads SSHAT; CDR2 reads FNYEAQ (reference sequence).

This chain links TRBV5-6 with TRBJ2-7, with 8 positions matching TRBD2. This CDR3 spans 13 amino acids. CDR1 and CDR2 from the germline V gene are SGHDT and YYEEEE. The ends lost 4 bases at V and 3 bases at J; junction bases unmatched: 3. CDR3 nucleotides: TGTGCCAGCAGCCAGGGACTAGTCTACGAGCAGTACTTC. It yields the protein CASSQGLVYEQYF.

The chain has TRBV9 and TRBJ1-3; a weak D match, TRBD1 (5 bases). The ends were cut back, 2 bases at V and 2 bases at J, with 14 bases in the middle. This CDR3 has 16 amino acids. Germline CDR1 SGDLS, CDR2 YYNGEE. CDR3 loop: CASSVKHSGPGNTIYF. The CDR3 DNA is TGTGCCAGCAGCGTGAAACATTCGGGACCTGGAAACACCATATATTTT.

The chain employs TRBV30 and TRBJ2-7; TRBD2 matches 11 bases. The CDR3 loop spans 15 amino acids. J lost 2 bases, V lost 0 bases, and 3 bases had no gene match. CDR1 and CDR2 from the germline V gene are GTSNPN and SVGIG (reference sequence). The CDR3 sequence: CAWSVLAGVAYEQYF. The CDR3 region has the DNA TGTGCCTGGAGTGTACTAGCGGGAGTCGCCTACGAGCAGTACTTC.

This clone was counted a single time. J is TRBJ2-1 and V is TRBV5-1; perhaps TRBD1 as D (6 bases). Trimming stripped 4 bases from V and 2 bases from J, with 10 bases between. CDR1 and CDR2 from the germline V gene are SGHRS and YFSETQ. This CDR3 region has 14 residues. The CDR3 spells CASSVGQTYNEQFF. The CDR3 nucleotides read TGCGCCAGCAGCGTGGGACAAACCTACAATGAGCAGTTCTTC.

V is TRBV20-1 and J is TRBJ1-1; no definite D call. Germline V CDR1 and CDR2: DFQATT, SNEGSKA (reference sequence). V was clipped by 3 bases and J by 5 bases, with 7 bases between them. This CDR3 has 11 residues. The CDR3 region is CSASAQTEAFF. The CDR3 DNA reads as TGCAGTGCTAGTGCCCAAACTGAAGCTTTCTTT.

V usage is TRBV29-1 and J usage is TRBJ1-3, with a tentative D call TRBD1 (5 bases). Deletions cut 6 bases from V and 0 bases from J, with 9 bases between. Germline V gene sequence: CDR1 SQVTM, CDR2 ANQGSEA. There are 13 residues in the CDR3. The DNA of the CDR3 is TGCAGCGTGTCGGGGGGCTCTGGAAACACCATATATTTT. Translated, it gives CSVSGGSGNTIYF.

The chain links TRBV21-1 to TRBJ2-1; the table's D call, TRBD2, has no DNA check behind it. TRBV21-1 is a documented pseudogene. The CDR3 length is 14 residues. The CDR3 protein is CARRRRKGWNEQFF. In nucleotides, the CDR3 is TGTGCCAGGAGGCGGCGCAAAGGATGGAATGAGCAGTTCTTC.

The CDR3 sequence: CASSDPGVTGANVLTF. Written as DNA, the CDR3 is TGTGCCAGCAGTGATCCCGGGGTTACTGGGGCCAACGTCCTGACTTTC. This rearrangement joins TRBV6-1 to TRBJ2-6; tentatively, D is TRBD2 (5 bases). The germline V gene encodes CDR1 MNHNS and CDR2 SASEGT. This CDR3 spans 16 amino acids. The V and J ends lost 3 bases and 2 bases respectively, with 11 bases between them.

The chain is built from TRBV4-3 and TRBJ2-5; 7 nucleotides agree with TRBD2. V was pared by 4 bases and J by 4 bases, with 15 bases of the junction left unmatched. The CDR3 runs 17 residues. Germline V gene lookup returns CDR1 LGHNA and CDR2 YSLEER. The CDR3 region is CASSPTGGASGRETQYF. The CDR3 coding sequence is TGCGCCAGCAGCCCCACGGGGGGAGCGAGTGGGAGAGAGACCCAGTACTTC.

The gene calls are TRBV24-1 and TRBJ2-5; unclear D gene. V was shortened by 6 bases and J by 4 bases, with 17 bases between the two germline ends. The V gene's germline CDR1 is KGHDR and CDR2 SFDVKD. The length of the CDR3 is 15 residues. The CDR3 DNA follows: TGTGCCACCAGTCCAGGCGCTATGGTGGTAGAGACCCAGTACTTC. It encodes CATSPGAMVVETQYF.

J is TRBJ1-4 and V is TRBV6-5; perhaps TRBD1 as D (6 bases). Trimming stripped 10 bases from V and 7 bases from J, with 22 bases between. The CDR3 has 15 residues. Germline CDR1 is MNHEY and CDR2 is SVGAGI. The CDR3 DNA sequence: TGTGCCATCGGGGGGCTTGGGACCTATGGTGAAAAACTGTTTTTT. This codes for CAIGGLGTYGEKLFF.

The chain recombines TRBV9 with TRBJ2-7, with 9 bases matching TRBD1. Germline CDR1 reads SGDLS; CDR2 reads YYNGEE. Trimming removed 3 bases from V and 4 bases from J; junction bases left unmatched: 11. The CDR3 length is 16 residues. The CDR3 loop is CASSASPGQGGYEQYF. CDR3 DNA sequence: TGTGCCAGCAGCGCCTCACCGGGACAGGGAGGGTACGAGCAGTACTTC.

V is TRBV9 and J is TRBJ2-5, with 11 bases fitting TRBD2. The CDR3 runs to 17 residues. Germline V gene lookup returns CDR1 SGDLS and CDR2 YYNGEE. Trimming cost V 0 bases and J 7 bases; bases outside gene matches: 11. The chain's CDR3 is CASSVDASGGLLGTQYF. The CDR3 DNA sequence: TGTGCCAGCAGCGTAGATGCTAGCGGGGGGCTGCTGGGGACCCAGTACTTC.

For the CDR3, the DNA is TGTGCCAGCAGTGCCCCAGGGAGCCTCCGCGGCTACACCTTC. Encoded protein: CASSAPGSLRGYTF. The chain joins TRBV25-1 to TRBJ1-2, with a weak D call TRBD1 (5 bases). The CDR3 extends over 14 amino acids. The V end lost 4 bases, the J end lost 8 bases, and 17 bases lay between the germline ends. Looked up from germline, CDR1 is MGHDK and CDR2 is SYGVNS.

This rearrangement joins TRBV7-9 to TRBJ1-2; D is ambiguous. V lost 1 base and J lost 2, with 8 bases in between. Germline V gene sequence: CDR1 SEHNR, CDR2 FQNEAQ (reference sequence). There are 14 residues in the CDR3. The CDR3 region is CASSLGSQNYGYTF. The CDR3 bases are TGTGCCAGCAGCTTAGGCAGCCAGAACTATGGCTACACCTTC.

The chain employs TRBV9 and TRBJ1-1; D remains ambiguous. Germline CDR1 SGDLS, CDR2 YYNGEE. V lost 4 bases to trimming and J lost 6 bases, with 10 bases between them. This CDR3 is 12 amino acids long. The CDR3: CASSTLGPEAFF. The CDR3 coding sequence is TGTGCCAGCAGCACCCTGGGCCCTGAAGCTTTCTTT.

The V and J genes are TRBV18 and TRBJ1-1; D ambiguous. Germline lookup yields CDR1 KGHSH and CDR2 LQKENI. The CDR3 sequence is 14 residues long. V was cut by 2 bases and J by 4 bases, with 11 bases left in between. The CDR3 region is CASSPTLDGTEAFF. CDR3 DNA sequence: TGTGCCAGCTCACCAACATTGGACGGCACTGAAGCTTTCTTT.

This clone occurred a few times. This chain connects TRBV5-6 to TRBJ2-3, with 8 bases aligning to TRBD2. CDR1 is SGHDT and CDR2 is YYEEEE in the germline V gene. The CDR3 runs to 19 residues. J lost 4 bases, V lost 0 bases, and 16 bases had no gene match. CDR3 in DNA: TGTGCCAGCAGCTTGGTTGGTACGGGGGGGCCAACCTTACCAGATACGCAGTATTTT. Translating it yields CASSLVGTGGPTLPDTQYF.

This chain connects TRBV4-1 to TRBJ1-5; D is unresolved. V was trimmed by 5 bases and J by 4 bases, leaving 12 bases between them. Germline assignment: CDR1 MGHRA and CDR2 YSYEKL. The CDR3 loop spans 14 amino acids. The CDR3: CASSVARSNQPQHF. The CDR3 DNA is TGCGCCAGCAGCGTAGCCAGGTCGAATCAGCCCCAGCATTTT.

The V and J genes are TRBV11-3 and TRBJ2-1, with unresolved D. Per the germline V gene, CDR1 is SGHNT and CDR2 is YENEEA. Trimming stripped 4 bases from V and 7 bases from J, with 11 bases between. This CDR3 contains 13 residues. Written as DNA, the CDR3 is TGTGCCAGCAGCTCCCTTTATAAGAATGAGCAGTTCTTC. Its protein product is CASSSLYKNEQFF.

The chain couples TRBV7-2 to TRBJ1-3, with D unresolved. V lost 0 bases and J lost 4, with 4 bases in between. This CDR3 contains 13 residues. Looked up from germline, CDR1 is SGHTA and CDR2 is FQGNSA. The CDR3 DNA sequence: TGTGCCAGCAGCTTAGCGCAGGGAAACACCATATATTTT. Residues: CASSLAQGNTIYF.

The V call is TRBV4-3, the J call TRBJ2-7; D is ambiguous. The CDR3 loop spans 15 amino acids. Germline V gene sequence: CDR1 LGHNA, CDR2 YSLEER. Between the trimmed V and J ends, which lost 1 base and 3 bases, there was a span of 13 bases. This chain's CDR3 is CASSQGVGPIYEQYF. The CDR3 DNA is TGCGCCAGCAGCCAAGGAGTCGGTCCGATCTACGAGCAGTACTTC.

CDR3 residues: CASSLVGQGAKNEQFF. The CDR3 DNA follows: TGCGCCAGCAGCTTGGTTGGCCAGGGGGCAAAGAATGAGCAGTTCTTC. This sequence joins TRBV5-1 and TRBJ2-1; TRBD1 aligns across 8 bases. The germline V gene has CDR1 SGHRS and CDR2 YFSETQ. This CDR3 comprises 16 residues. The J segment lost 7 bases and the V segment lost 0 bases, leaving 9 bases of the junction unmatched.

The chain is built from TRBV28 and TRBJ2-3, with D perhaps matching TRBD2 (6 bases). CDR1 is MDHEN, CDR2 SYDVKM, per germline. V was trimmed by 2 bases and J by 1 base, leaving 13 bases between them. The CDR3 extends over 16 amino acids. The DNA for the CDR3 is TGTGCCAGCAGTTTAATCCGCGGGACGGGCACAGATACGCAGTATTTT. Encoded protein: CASSLIRGTGTDTQYF.

The chain uses TRBV13 and TRBJ1-1; D remains unclear. The length of the CDR3 is 14 residues. The germline V and J ends were trimmed by 3 bases and 6 bases, with 14 bases remaining between them. CDR1 is PRHDT, CDR2 FYEKMQ, per germline (reference sequence). CDR3: CASSFEGFRAEAFF. The CDR3 region has the DNA TGTGCCAGCAGCTTTGAGGGTTTTAGGGCTGAAGCTTTCTTT.